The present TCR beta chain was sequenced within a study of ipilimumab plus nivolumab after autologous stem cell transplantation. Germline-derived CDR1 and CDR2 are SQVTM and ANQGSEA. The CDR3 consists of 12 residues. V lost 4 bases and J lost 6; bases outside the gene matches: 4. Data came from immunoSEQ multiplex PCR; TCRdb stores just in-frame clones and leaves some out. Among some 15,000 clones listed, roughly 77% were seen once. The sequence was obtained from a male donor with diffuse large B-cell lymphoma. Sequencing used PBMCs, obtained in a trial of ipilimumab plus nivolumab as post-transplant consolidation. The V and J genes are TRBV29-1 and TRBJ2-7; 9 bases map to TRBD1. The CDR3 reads CSVGQGGGEQYF. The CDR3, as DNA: TGCAGCGTTGGACAGGGGGGCGGCGAGCAGTACTTC.